This T cell receptor beta chain appears in the sequencing data of a study of blood T cell repertoires in COVID-19. At the level of the study: The United States, Italy and Spain were the sources of the acute and convalescent COVID-19 samples. From T cells, B-cell-depleted T cells, or PBMCs came the material, which was cDNA or gDNA.

As originally analysed: Reference gene primer amplification in the assay estimated nucleated cell counts. Generated by immunoSEQ multiplex PCR, the TCRdb table keeps only in-frame clones and is missing some. V and J calls and clone size are given by that table; D and trimming were obtained from the DNA. The sample holds about 190,000 clones; 88% are singletons and the top ten take roughly 6.2%. The CDR3 contains 14 residues. Germline V gene lookup returns CDR1 MNHEY and CDR2 SVGAGI. V was shortened by 5 bases and J by 2 bases, with 12 bases between the two germline ends. J is TRBJ1-1 and V is TRBV6-5, with D maybe TRBD1 (5 bases). Sequenced: peripheral blood. The sequence came from a woman in her forties who had recovered from COVID-19. Written as DNA, the CDR3 is TGTGCCAGCAGTCCCAAGACAGAAAACACTGAAGCTTTCTTT. Translated: CASSPKTENTEAFF.